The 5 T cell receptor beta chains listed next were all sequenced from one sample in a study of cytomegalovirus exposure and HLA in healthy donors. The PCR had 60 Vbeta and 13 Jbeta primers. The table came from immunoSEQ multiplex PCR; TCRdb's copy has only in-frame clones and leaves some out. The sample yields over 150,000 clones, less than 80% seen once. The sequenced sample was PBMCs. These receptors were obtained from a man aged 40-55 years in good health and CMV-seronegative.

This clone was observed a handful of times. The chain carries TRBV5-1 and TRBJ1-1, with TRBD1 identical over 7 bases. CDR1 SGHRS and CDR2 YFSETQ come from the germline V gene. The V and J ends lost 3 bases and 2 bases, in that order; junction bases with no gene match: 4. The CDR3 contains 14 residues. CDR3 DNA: TGCGCCAGCAGCTCCGGGACAGCTAACACTGAAGCTTTCTTT. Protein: CASSSGTANTEAFF.

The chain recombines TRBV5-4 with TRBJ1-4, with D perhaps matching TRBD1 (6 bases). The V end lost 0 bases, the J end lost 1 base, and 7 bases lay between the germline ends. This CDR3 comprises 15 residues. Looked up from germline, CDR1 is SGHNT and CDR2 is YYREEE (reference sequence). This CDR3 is CASSLAGVTNEKLFF. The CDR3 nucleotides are TGTGCCAGCAGCTTGGCAGGGGTAACTAATGAAAAACTGTTTTTT.

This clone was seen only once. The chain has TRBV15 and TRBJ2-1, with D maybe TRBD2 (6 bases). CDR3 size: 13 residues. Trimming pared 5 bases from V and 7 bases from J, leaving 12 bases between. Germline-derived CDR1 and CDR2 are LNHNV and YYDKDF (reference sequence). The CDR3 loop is CATSPRDFNEQFF. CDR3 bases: TGTGCCACCAGCCCTCGGGACTTTAATGAGCAGTTCTTC.

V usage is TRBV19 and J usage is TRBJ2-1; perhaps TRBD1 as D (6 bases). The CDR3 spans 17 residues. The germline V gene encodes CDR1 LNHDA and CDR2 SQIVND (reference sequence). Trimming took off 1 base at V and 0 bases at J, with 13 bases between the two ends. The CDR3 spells CASSIAGALSSYNEQFF. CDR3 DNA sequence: TGTGCCAGTAGTATAGCAGGGGCGCTCAGCTCCTACAATGAGCAGTTCTTC. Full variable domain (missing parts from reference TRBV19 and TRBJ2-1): DGGITQSPKYLFRKEGQNVTLSCEQNLNHDAMYWYRQDPGQGLRLIYYSQIVNDFQKGDIAEGYSVSREKKESFPLTVTSAQKNPTAFYLCASSIAGALSSYNEQFFGPGTRLTVL.

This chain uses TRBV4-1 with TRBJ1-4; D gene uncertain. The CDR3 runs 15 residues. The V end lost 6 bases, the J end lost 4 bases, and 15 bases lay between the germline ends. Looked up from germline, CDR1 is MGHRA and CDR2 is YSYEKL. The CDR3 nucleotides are TGCGCCAGCAGACATGGCCAGGCGGGTAATGAAAAACTGTTTTTT. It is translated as CASRHGQAGNEKLFF.